The sequence of this TCR beta chain was determined in a study of T cell clones after liver transplantation. Study summary: Liver transplant recipients had immunosuppression withdrawal attempted within 2 years. TCRbeta sequencing after a pre-transplant mixed lymphocyte reaction identified graft-donor-reactive clones, later tracked in post-transplant blood. As an antigen-independent comparator, third-party-reactive TCRbeta sequences came from pre-transplant mixed lymphocyte reactions. Study-level points and caveats: In two subjects, few donor cells limited the measurable donor-reactive repertoire.

V was pared by 6 bases and J by 8 bases, with 16 bases between. Germline V gene sequence: CDR1 KGHSH, CDR2 LQKENI. CDR3 length equals 13 residues. Concerning this clone itself: Its cognate antigen is unknown.

TCRdb's copy holds only in-frame clones and misses some; the assay was immunoSEQ multiplex PCR. The sample has some 110,000 clones, approximately 78% seen once. The chain carries TRBV18 and TRBJ1-1; D is ambiguous. This clonotype was obtained from a human donor who received a liver transplant. Sample: CD4+ T cells from blood, taken before liver transplant. CDR3 bases: TGTGCCAGCTCCGCTTCTAAGGGCGCAGAAGCTTTCTTT. Its translation is CASSASKGAEAFF.